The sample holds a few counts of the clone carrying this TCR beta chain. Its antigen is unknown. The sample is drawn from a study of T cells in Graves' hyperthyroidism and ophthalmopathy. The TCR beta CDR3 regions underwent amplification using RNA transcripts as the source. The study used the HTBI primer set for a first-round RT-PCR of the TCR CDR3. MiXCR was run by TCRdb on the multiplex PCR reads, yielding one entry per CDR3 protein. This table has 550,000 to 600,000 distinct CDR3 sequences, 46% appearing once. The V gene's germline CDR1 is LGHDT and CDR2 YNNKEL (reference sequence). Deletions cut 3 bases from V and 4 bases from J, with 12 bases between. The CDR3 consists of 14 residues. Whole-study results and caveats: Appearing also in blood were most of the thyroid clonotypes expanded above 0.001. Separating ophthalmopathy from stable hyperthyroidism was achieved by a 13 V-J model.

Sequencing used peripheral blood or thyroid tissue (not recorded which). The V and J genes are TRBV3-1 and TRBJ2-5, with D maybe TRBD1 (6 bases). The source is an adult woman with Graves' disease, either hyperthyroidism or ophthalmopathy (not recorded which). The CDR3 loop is CASSQDPRGETQYF. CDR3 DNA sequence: TGTGCCAGCAGCCAGGACCCCAGGGGAGAGACCCAGTACTTC.